What follows are 21 T cell receptor beta chains derived from one specimen sequenced in a study of shared clonotypes between healthy human individuals. The repertoire was sequenced with immunoSEQ multiplex PCR; TCRdb's copy has only in-frame clones and lacks some. Among fewer than 800,000 clones listed, 92% were seen once. Cells designated naive CD8 were CD45RO-negative and were positively selected for CCR7, with terminally differentiated effector memory CD45RA+ cells excluded. Sequenced sample: naive CD8+ T cells sorted from blood. These receptors came from a young man in good health.

This chain joins TRBV5-1 and TRBJ2-1; perhaps TRBD1 as D (7 bases). V dropped 4 bases and J dropped 2 bases, with 19 bases sitting between them. CDR3 length: 17 residues. Germline CDR1 is SGHRS and CDR2 is YFSETQ. CDR3 amino acids: CASSIWAGGSTYNEQFF. CDR3 bases: TGCGCCAGCAGCATTTGGGCAGGGGGGAGCACCTACAATGAGCAGTTCTTC.

V gene TRBV7-2 combines with J gene TRBJ2-7; D gene unclear. CDR3 length equals 14 residues. Germline CDR1 and CDR2: SGHTA and FQGNSA. Trimming removed 3 bases at V and 2 bases at J, with 11 bases between. The CDR3 protein is CASSFRPGAYEQYF. DNA of the CDR3: TGTGCCAGCAGCTTTCGTCCCGGAGCCTACGAGCAGTACTTC.

The chain links TRBV27 to TRBJ2-1, with D maybe TRBD1 (6 bases). The CDR3 spans 14 residues. The V gene lost 6 bases and the J gene lost 4 bases, with 13 bases spanning the gap. Germline CDR1 and CDR2: MNHEY and SMNVEV (reference sequence). The CDR3 loop is CASSFDRTYNEQFF. The CDR3 bases are TGTGCCAGCAGCTTCGACAGGACGTACAATGAGCAGTTCTTC.

On this clone itself: The junction and the germline gene differ at one end; a read error may be behind it. J is TRBJ2-7 and V is TRBV7-6, with 10 bases fitting TRBD2. Germline CDR1 SGHVS, CDR2 FNYEAQ. The CDR3 is made up of 15 amino acids. Written as DNA, the CDR3 is TGTGCCAGCAGCTTGTCTAGCGGGAGCTCCAACGAGCAGTACTTC. The encoded protein is CASSLSSGSSNEQYF. The full variable domain, with the rest looked up from reference TRBV7-6 and TRBJ2-7, is GAGVSQSPRYKVTKRGQDVALRCDPISGHVSLYWYRQALGQGPEFLTYFNYEAQQDKSGLPNDRFSAERPEGSISTLTIQRTEQRDSAMYRCASSLSSGSSNEQYFGPGTRLTVT.

This clone was counted once. V gene TRBV25-1 combines with J gene TRBJ2-5; D perhaps matches TRBD2 (5 bases). V lost 0 bases, J lost 5 bases, and 10 bases lay in between. The CDR3 extends over 14 amino acids. Germline CDR1 reads MGHDK; CDR2 reads SYGVNS. The CDR3 loop reads CASSEYAGRETQYF. Written as DNA, the CDR3 is TGTGCCAGCAGTGAATACGCGGGTCGGGAGACCCAGTACTTC.

This clone came up once. V gene TRBV7-9 combines with J gene TRBJ2-7, with 9 bases lining up with TRBD1. Germline values: CDR1 SEHNR, CDR2 FQNEAQ (reference sequence). The junction had 11 bases not matched to a gene; V was cut back by 5 bases and J by 3 bases. The CDR3 runs 16 residues. The CDR3, as DNA: TGTGCCAGCAGCATCTCCCTATGGACAGGGGACTACGAGCAGTACTTC. Translating it yields CASSISLWTGDYEQYF.

V usage is TRBV6-5 and J usage is TRBJ2-1; D perhaps matches TRBD1 (5 bases). Germline-derived CDR1 and CDR2 are MNHEY and SVGAGI. Trimming removed 7 bases at V and 3 bases at J, with 13 bases between. CDR3 length equals 14 residues. CDR3 DNA sequence: TGTGCCAGCACCGACTGGACAAACTACAATGAGCAGTTCTTC. Protein: CASTDWTNYNEQFF.

This clone was observed once. The V call is TRBV7-9, the J call TRBJ2-1; TRBD2 agrees at 11 bases. V was clipped by 1 base and J by 3 bases; unmatched bases: 8. Germline CDR1 reads SEHNR; CDR2 reads FQNEAQ (reference sequence). The CDR3 spans 18 residues. Here the CDR3 reads CASSLDLRTSGYYNEQFF. The CDR3 nucleotides read TGTGCCAGCAGCTTAGACCTTCGGACTAGCGGGTACTACAATGAGCAGTTCTTC.

The chain combines TRBV10-3 with TRBJ2-7; a weak D match, TRBD2 (6 bases). The CDR3 sequence is 14 residues long. From germline, CDR1 is ENHRY and CDR2 SYGVKD. The V gene lost 2 bases and the J gene lost 6 bases, with 14 bases spanning the gap. The DNA of the CDR3 is TGTGCCATCAGTGAGCCGGGCCTGGGGGGCGAGCAGTACTTC. Translated, it gives CAISEPGLGGEQYF.

J is TRBJ1-5 and V is TRBV28; D is unclear. Germline V gene data show CDR1 as MDHEN and CDR2 as SYDVKM. V lost 7 bases and J lost 4, with 14 bases in between. CDR3 size: 14 residues. The CDR3 reads CASIPRGSNQPQHF. As DNA, the CDR3 is TGTGCCAGCATCCCACGGGGTTCAAATCAGCCCCAGCATTTT.

This clone came up once. V and J are TRBV29-1 and TRBJ2-5; 12 nucleotides line up with TRBD2. There are 15 residues in the CDR3. The V gene's germline CDR1 is SQVTM and CDR2 ANQGSEA. The J segment lost 2 bases and the V segment lost 1 base, leaving 2 bases of the junction unmatched. Written as DNA, the CDR3 is TGCAGCGTTGAAGGGACTAGCGGGACACAAGAGACCCAGTACTTC. This sequence encodes CSVEGTSGTQETQYF.

The genes are TRBV7-7 and TRBJ2-1; 7 nucleotides agree with TRBD1. J was trimmed by 5 bases and V by 2 bases; bases with no gene match: 3. CDR1 is SSHAT and CDR2 is FNYEAQ in the germline V gene (reference sequence). The CDR3 is 14 amino acids. The DNA for the CDR3 is TGTGCCAGCAGCTTATACAGGGGAGACAATGAGCAGTTCTTC. Its translation: CASSLYRGDNEQFF.

The chain links TRBV28 to TRBJ1-3, with D hard to call. Germline V gene lookup returns CDR1 MDHEN and CDR2 SYDVKM. The CDR3 totals 14 residues. The germline V and J ends were trimmed by 2 bases and 3 bases, with 8 bases remaining between them. The CDR3: CASSLTGIGNTIYF. The CDR3 coding sequence is TGTGCCAGCAGTTTAACGGGTATTGGAAACACCATATATTTT.

The V and J genes are TRBV30 and TRBJ2-1, with 15 bases lining up with TRBD2. The CDR3 is 18 residues long. Germline trimming cut 0 bases from V and 2 bases from J; bases unmatched to any gene: 5. The germline gives CDR1 GTSNPN, CDR2 SVGIG (reference sequence). CDR3 bases: TGTGCCTGGAGTGTAGGGACTAGCGGGAGGTTCACCTACAATGAGCAGTTCTTC. It codes for CAWSVGTSGRFTYNEQFF.

This sequence joins TRBV25-1 and TRBJ1-2; 7 nucleotides line up with TRBD1. V dropped 1 base and J dropped 4; count of bases not matched to a gene: 6. The CDR3 length is 15 residues. CDR1 MGHDK and CDR2 SYGVNS come from the germline V gene. CDR3 sequence reads: CASSELGGQSYGYTF. CDR3 in DNA: TGTGCCAGCAGTGAATTAGGGGGACAGAGCTATGGCTACACCTTC.

J is TRBJ2-7 and V is TRBV19, with TRBD2 matching 10 bases. The CDR3 covers 17 residues. CDR1 and CDR2 from the germline V gene are LNHDA and SQIVND (reference sequence). The V segment lost 0 bases and the J segment 5 bases; nucleotides outside the gene matches: 10. CDR3 sequence (DNA): TGTGCCAGTAGTATAGATCTTTCTAGCGGGAGTTCTGACGAGCAGTACTTC. This gives the protein CASSIDLSSGSSDEQYF.

This clone was seen only a few times. The chain is built from TRBV28 and TRBJ2-7; tentatively, D is TRBD1 (6 bases). Germline lookup yields CDR1 MDHEN and CDR2 SYDVKM. Trimming took off 6 bases at V and 2 bases at J, with 17 bases between the two ends. CDR3 length equals 15 residues. CDR3 coding DNA: TGTGCCAGCAGCTCCGGGACACCTAAGACCTACGAGCAGTACTTC. Amino acids: CASSSGTPKTYEQYF.

This chain joins TRBV2 and TRBJ1-1; unclear D gene. The V gene lost 0 bases and the J gene lost 5 bases, with 19 bases spanning the gap. Germline V CDR1 and CDR2: SNHLY, FYNNEI. The CDR3 sequence is 17 residues long. CDR3 sequence (DNA): TGTGCCAGCAGTGAAGCGCTTTATACACATTTTGAAACTGAAGCTTTCTTT. Encoded protein: CASSEALYTHFETEAFF. The full variable domain, rest sourced from reference TRBV2 and TRBJ1-1, is EPEVTQTPSHQVTQMGQEVILRCVPISNHLYFYWYRQILGQKVEFLVSFYNNEISEKSEIFDDQFSVERPDGSNFTLKIRSTKLEDSAMYFCASSEALYTHFETEAFFGQGTRLTVV.

The chain has TRBV10-1 and TRBJ2-1; D not certain. CDR3 length equals 11 residues. Germline V gives CDR1 WNHNN, CDR2 SYGVQD (reference sequence). Trimming stripped 11 bases from V and 6 bases from J, with 11 bases between. The CDR3 region is CASKDGNEQFF. CDR3 bases: TGCGCCTCCAAGGACGGCAATGAGCAGTTCTTC.

The chain recombines TRBV5-1 with TRBJ2-1, with TRBD1 matching over 7 bases. There are 17 residues in the CDR3. J was trimmed by 1 base and V by 3 bases; bases with no gene match: 10. Germline CDR1 reads SGHRS; CDR2 reads YFSETQ. The CDR3 reads CASSSYRTGKSYNEQFF. The CDR3 region has the DNA TGCGCCAGCAGCTCGTACAGGACAGGCAAGTCCTACAATGAGCAGTTCTTC.

The V and J genes are TRBV6-6 and TRBJ2-2; D is unclear. Germline values: CDR1 MNHNY, CDR2 SVGAGI (reference sequence). With 0 bases removed from V and 10 bases from J, the gap between germline ends came to 3 bases. The CDR3 runs to 11 residues. Written as DNA, the CDR3 is TGTGCCAGCAGTTACTCTTCGGAGCTGTTTTTT. This sequence encodes CASSYSSELFF.